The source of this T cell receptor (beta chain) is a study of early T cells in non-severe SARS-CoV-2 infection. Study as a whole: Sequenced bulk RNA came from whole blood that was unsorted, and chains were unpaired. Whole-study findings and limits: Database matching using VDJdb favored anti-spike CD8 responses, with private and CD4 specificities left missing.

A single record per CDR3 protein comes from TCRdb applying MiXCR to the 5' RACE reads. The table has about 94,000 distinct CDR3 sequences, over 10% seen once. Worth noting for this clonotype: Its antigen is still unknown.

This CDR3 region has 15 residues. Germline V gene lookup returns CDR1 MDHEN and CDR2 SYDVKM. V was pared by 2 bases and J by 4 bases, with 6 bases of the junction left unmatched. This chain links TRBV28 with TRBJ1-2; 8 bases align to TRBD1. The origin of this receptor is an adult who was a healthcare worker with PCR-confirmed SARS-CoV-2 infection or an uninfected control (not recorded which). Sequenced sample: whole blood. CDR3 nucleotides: TGTGCCAGCAGTTTAGGGGACAGGAGCCTCTATGGCTACACCTTC. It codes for CASSLGDRSLYGYTF.